This record covers a single T cell receptor (beta chain). Between the trimmed V and J ends, which lost 2 bases and 0 bases, there was a span of 8 bases. CDR1 is ENHRY, CDR2 SYGVKD, per germline. This CDR3 region has 14 residues. TCRdb reanalysed the 5' RACE reads using MiXCR and keeps one entry per CDR3 protein. The sample contains about 54,000 distinct CDR3 sequences, over 15% of which appear only once. This receptor was taken from a female donor with breast cancer. The V gene is TRBV10-3, the J gene TRBJ2-7, with D possibly being TRBD1 (6 bases). Sequencing used naive CD4+ T cells sorted from blood. The subset is: naive CD4+ T cells, CD4+CD45RA+CD25-. The CDR3 DNA follows: TGTGCCATCAGTGAGGACAGGAGCTCCTACGAGCAGTACTTC. It translates to CAISEDRSSYEQYF.